The 5 T cell receptor beta chains below come from one sample, sequenced in a study of cytomegalovirus exposure and HLA in healthy donors. Primers: 60 Vbeta forward and 13 Jbeta reverse. Here immunoSEQ multiplex PCR was the method, and the copy in TCRdb shows in-frame clones only, minus some. The data contain some 220,000 clones, around 80% of them seen just once; the ten biggest clones take up about 0.45%. Material: PBMCs. These receptors were obtained from a boy between 10 and 17 years old in good health and CMV-seronegative.

This clone was detected only once. The genes are TRBV5-4 and TRBJ2-7, with 14 bases aligning to TRBD2. J lost 0 bases, V lost 10 bases, and 0 bases had no gene match. Germline CDR1 SGHNT, CDR2 YYREEE (reference sequence). The CDR3 has 13 amino acids. The CDR3 nucleotides read TGTGCCGGGACTAGCGGGAGCTCCTACGAGCAGTACTTC. It is translated as CAGTSGSSYEQYF.

Turning to this clone: One junction end disagrees with the germline gene, perhaps due to a read error. The chain couples TRBV7-7 to TRBJ2-5, with D hard to call. CDR3 size: 14 residues. Per germline, CDR1 SSHAT and CDR2 FNYEAQ (reference sequence). The CDR3 region is CASSTFFSQETQYF. DNA for the CDR3: TGTGCTAGCAGTACGTTTTTTAGCCAAGAGACCCAGTACTTC.

V is TRBV6-1 and J is TRBJ2-7; 11 positions match TRBD1. Trimming removed 3 bases from V and 5 bases from J; junction bases left unmatched: 3. The CDR3 runs 14 residues. The germline V gene encodes CDR1 MNHNS and CDR2 SASEGT. The CDR3 nucleotides read TGTGCCAGCAGTGAGAGGACAGGGGGCGACGAGCAGTACTTC. Its protein product is CASSERTGGDEQYF.

The rearrangement uses TRBV7-3 and TRBJ2-5; TRBD2 might be the D (6 bases). V lost 5 bases and J 1 base, leaving 20 bases between the germline ends. Germline values: CDR1 SGHTA, CDR2 FQGTGA. The CDR3 sequence is 17 residues long. The CDR3 loop reads CASSGGPGPPTQETQYF. As DNA, the CDR3 is TGTGCCAGCAGCGGAGGGCCGGGACCCCCCACCCAAGAGACCCAGTACTTC.

The J gene is TRBJ1-2, the V gene TRBV10-3, with 7 bases lining up with TRBD1. The V segment lost 5 bases and the J segment 0 bases; nucleotides outside the gene matches: 9. CDR3 size: 16 residues. CDR1 is ENHRY, CDR2 SYGVKD, per germline. In nucleotides, the CDR3 is TGTGCCATCAGTTCAACAGGGGCCTTAGCTAACTATGGCTACACCTTC. This encodes CAISSTGALANYGYTF.